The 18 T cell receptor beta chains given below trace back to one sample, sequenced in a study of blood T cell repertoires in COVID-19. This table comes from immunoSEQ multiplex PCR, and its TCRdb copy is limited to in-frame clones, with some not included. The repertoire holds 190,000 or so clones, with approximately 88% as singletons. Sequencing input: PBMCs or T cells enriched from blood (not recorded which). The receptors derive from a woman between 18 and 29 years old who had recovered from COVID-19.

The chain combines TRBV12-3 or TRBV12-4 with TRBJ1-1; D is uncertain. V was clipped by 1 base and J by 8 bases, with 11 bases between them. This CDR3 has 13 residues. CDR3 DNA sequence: TGTGCCAGCAGTTTAGAGGCGGGCGGAGAAGCTTTCTTT. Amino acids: CASSLEAGGEAFF.

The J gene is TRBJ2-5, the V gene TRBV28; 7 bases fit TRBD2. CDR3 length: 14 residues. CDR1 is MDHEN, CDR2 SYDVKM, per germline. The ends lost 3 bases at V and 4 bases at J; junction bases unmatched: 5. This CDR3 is CASSLSGGGETQYF. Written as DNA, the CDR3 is TGTGCCAGCAGTTTGTCGGGGGGTGGAGAGACCCAGTACTTC.

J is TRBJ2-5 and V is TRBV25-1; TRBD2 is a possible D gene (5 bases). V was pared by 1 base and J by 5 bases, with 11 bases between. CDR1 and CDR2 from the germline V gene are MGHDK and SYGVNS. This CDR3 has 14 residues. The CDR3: CASSELGGGETQYF. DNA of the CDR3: TGTGCCAGCAGTGAATTGGGCGGCGGGGAGACCCAGTACTTC.

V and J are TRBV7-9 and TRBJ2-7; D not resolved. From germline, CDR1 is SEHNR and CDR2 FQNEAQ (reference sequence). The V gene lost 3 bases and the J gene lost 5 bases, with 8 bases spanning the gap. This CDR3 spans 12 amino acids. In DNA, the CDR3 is TGTGCCAGCAGCTTTTCTACCCACGAGCAGTACTTC. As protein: CASSFSTHEQYF.

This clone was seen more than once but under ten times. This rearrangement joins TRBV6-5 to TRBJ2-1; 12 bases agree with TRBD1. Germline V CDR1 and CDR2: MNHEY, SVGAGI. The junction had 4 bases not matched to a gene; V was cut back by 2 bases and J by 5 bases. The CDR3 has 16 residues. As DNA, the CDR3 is TGTGCCAGCAGTTACCGCCGGGACAGGGGGCACAATGAGCAGTTCTTC. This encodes CASSYRRDRGHNEQFF.

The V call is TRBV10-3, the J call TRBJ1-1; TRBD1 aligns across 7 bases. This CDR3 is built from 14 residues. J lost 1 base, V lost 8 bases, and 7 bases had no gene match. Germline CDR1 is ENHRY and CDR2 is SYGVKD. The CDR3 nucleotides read TGTGCCATCCATCCGGGACAGTCGAACACTGAAGCTTTCTTT. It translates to CAIHPGQSNTEAFF.

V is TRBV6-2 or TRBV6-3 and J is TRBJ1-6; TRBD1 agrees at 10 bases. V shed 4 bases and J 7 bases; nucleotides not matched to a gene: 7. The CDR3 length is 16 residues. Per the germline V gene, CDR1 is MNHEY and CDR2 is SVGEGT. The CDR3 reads CASSSTPGQGNSPLHF. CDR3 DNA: TGTGCCAGCAGTTCGACCCCGGGACAGGGGAATTCACCCCTCCACTTT.

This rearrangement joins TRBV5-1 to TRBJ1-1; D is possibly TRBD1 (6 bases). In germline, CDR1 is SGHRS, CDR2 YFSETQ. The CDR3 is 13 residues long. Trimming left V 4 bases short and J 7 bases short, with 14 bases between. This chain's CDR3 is CASSPAGANEAFF. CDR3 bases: TGCGCCAGCAGCCCTGCGGGGGCCAATGAAGCTTTCTTT.

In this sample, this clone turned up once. The CDR3 protein is CASSLSAGWGVEQFF. The CDR3 DNA follows: TGTGCCAGCAGTTTATCGGCAGGATGGGGAGTAGAGCAGTTCTTC. The chain recombines TRBV27 with TRBJ2-1; tentatively, D is TRBD2 (5 bases). V was cut by 0 bases and J by 10 bases, with 16 bases left in between. The CDR3 extends over 15 amino acids. From germline, CDR1 is MNHEY and CDR2 SMNVEV (reference sequence).

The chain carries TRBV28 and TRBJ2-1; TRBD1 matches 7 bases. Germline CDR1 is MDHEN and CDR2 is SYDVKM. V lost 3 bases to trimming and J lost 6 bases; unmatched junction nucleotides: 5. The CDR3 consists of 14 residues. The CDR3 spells CASSFPTGVNEQFF. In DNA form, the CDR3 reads TGTGCCAGCAGTTTTCCCACAGGGGTCAATGAGCAGTTCTTC.

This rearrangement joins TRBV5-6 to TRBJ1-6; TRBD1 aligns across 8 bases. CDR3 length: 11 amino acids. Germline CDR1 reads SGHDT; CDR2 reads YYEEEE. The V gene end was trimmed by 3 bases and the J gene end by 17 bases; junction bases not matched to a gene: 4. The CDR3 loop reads CASSWGQEVHF. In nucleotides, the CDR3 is TGTGCCAGCAGCTGGGGACAGGAGGTCCACTTT.

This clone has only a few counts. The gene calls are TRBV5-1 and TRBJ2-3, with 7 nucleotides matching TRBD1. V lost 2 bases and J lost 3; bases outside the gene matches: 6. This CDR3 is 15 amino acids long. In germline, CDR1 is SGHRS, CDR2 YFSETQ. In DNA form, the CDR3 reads TGCGCCAGCAGCTTTGAGGGGGCTGGGACAGATACGCAGTATTTT. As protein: CASSFEGAGTDTQYF.

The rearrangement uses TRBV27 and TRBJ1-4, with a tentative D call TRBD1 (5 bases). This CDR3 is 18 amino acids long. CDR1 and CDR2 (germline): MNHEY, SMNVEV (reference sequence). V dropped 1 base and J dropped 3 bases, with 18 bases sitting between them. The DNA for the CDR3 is TGTGCCAGCAGTTTATTGGGCCAGGGTAGGAGATCTAATGAAAAACTGTTTTTT. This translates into CASSLLGQGRRSNEKLFF.

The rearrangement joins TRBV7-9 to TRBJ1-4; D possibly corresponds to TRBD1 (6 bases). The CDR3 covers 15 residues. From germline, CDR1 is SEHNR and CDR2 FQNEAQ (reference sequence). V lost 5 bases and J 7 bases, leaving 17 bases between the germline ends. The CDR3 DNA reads TGTGCCAGCAGCCCCCAGACAGGCTTGAGTGAAAAACTGTTTTTT. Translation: CASSPQTGLSEKLFF.

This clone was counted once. The CDR3 coding sequence is TGTGCCAGCAGCTTAAGTCTGGCAGGGAACACTGAAGCTTTCTTT. Protein: CASSLSLAGNTEAFF. The V gene is TRBV7-6, the J gene TRBJ1-1; D is undetermined. V lost 2 bases and J lost 1, with 11 bases in between. The CDR3 is made up of 15 amino acids. Per germline, CDR1 SGHVS and CDR2 FNYEAQ.

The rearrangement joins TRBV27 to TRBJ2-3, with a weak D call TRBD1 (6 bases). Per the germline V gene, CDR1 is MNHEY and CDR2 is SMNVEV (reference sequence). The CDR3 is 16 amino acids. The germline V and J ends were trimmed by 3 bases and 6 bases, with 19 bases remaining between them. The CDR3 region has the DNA TGTGCCAGCAGTTTCTATTCAGGGGTCCTCAGGGATACGCAGTATTTT. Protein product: CASSFYSGVLRDTQYF.

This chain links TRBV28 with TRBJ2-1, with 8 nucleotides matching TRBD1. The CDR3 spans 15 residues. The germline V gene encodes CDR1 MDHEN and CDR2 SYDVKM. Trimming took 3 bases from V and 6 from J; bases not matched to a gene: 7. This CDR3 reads CASSLEDRERNEQFF. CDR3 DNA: TGTGCCAGCAGTTTGGAGGACAGGGAACGCAATGAGCAGTTCTTC.

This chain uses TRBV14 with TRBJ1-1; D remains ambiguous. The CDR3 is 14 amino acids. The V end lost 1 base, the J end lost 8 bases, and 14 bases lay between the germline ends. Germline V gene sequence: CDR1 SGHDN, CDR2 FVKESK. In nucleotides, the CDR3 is TGTGCCAGCAGCCAAGGATGGGAGGGAGGGGAAGCTTTCTTT. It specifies CASSQGWEGGEAFF.